What follows are 24 T cell receptor beta chains derived from one specimen sequenced in a study of human T cells and chemical hapten exposure. One entry per CDR3 protein, called by TCRdb with MiXCR from the RACE reads. The sample consists of about 85,000 distinct CDR3 sequences, 8.5% of them appearing once. Time point specified: pre-sensitization, week 0. Treatment described: therapeutic diphenylcyclopropenone sensitization with weekly scalp DPC. The sample consisted of whole blood, taken in connection with sensitization to the hapten diphenylcyclopropenone (DPC). All receptors come from a man aged 40-50 years with alopecia areata. Some clones in this sample may be carry-over from other donors' samples.

This clonotype was counted at least ten times. The chain joins TRBV3-1 to TRBJ2-3; no clear D. The germline V gene has CDR1 LGHDT and CDR2 YNNKEL (reference sequence). The V and J ends lost 5 bases and 4 bases respectively, with 19 bases between them. The CDR3 extends over 16 amino acids. The DNA for the CDR3 is TGTGCCAGCAGCATGACCCCGGGCCCGGTCGCAGATACGCAGTATTTT. Encoded protein: CASSMTPGPVADTQYF.

Points on this clonotype: With a much larger clone just one base away, this may be a read error. Because the CDR3 is missing its conserved closing phenylalanine or tryptophan, this is likely a read error. The chain links TRBV12-3 or TRBV12-4 to TRBJ1-4, with a weak D call TRBD1 (5 bases). The CDR3 loop spans 14 amino acids. V was shortened by 3 bases and J by 6 bases, with 11 bases between the two germline ends. The CDR3 DNA follows: TGTGCCAGCAGTTTTCAGGGTATGGATGAAAAACTGTTTATT. It codes for CASSFQGMDEKLFI.

The rearrangement uses TRBV5-4 and TRBJ2-3; D perhaps matches TRBD1 (6 bases). Trimming left V 5 bases short and J 2 bases short, with 15 bases between. The length of the CDR3 is 15 residues. The germline V gene has CDR1 SGHNT and CDR2 YYREEE (reference sequence). The CDR3 DNA is TGTGCCAGCAGGAGGACAGCCACCTCCACAGATACGCAGTATTTT. This sequence encodes CASRRTATSTDTQYF. Full variable domain (remainder filled in from reference TRBV5-4 and TRBJ2-3): ETGVTQSPTHLIKTRGQQVTLRCSSQSGHNTVSWYQQALGQGPQFIFQYYREEENGRGNFPPRFSGLQFPNYSSELNVNALELDDSALYLCASRRTATSTDTQYFGPGTRLTVL.

This clonotype has at least ten counts. The chain employs TRBV11-2 and TRBJ1-3; perhaps TRBD1 as D (5 bases). The length of the CDR3 is 15 residues. Germline lookup yields CDR1 SGHAT and CDR2 FQNNGV. The V and J ends lost 5 bases and 6 bases respectively, with 17 bases between them. The CDR3: CASSTTWGRENTIYF. The CDR3 DNA sequence: TGTGCCAGCAGCACCACCTGGGGCAGGGAAAACACCATATATTTT.

This clonotype was observed a handful of times. CDR3 residues: CASSLAITAGEQYV. For the CDR3, the DNA is TGTGCCAGCAGCTTAGCGATTACGGCAGGCGAGCAGTACGTC. The chain recombines TRBV7-2 with TRBJ2-7; D unclear. V lost 0 bases and J lost 6, with 12 bases in between. The CDR3 totals 14 residues. From germline, CDR1 is SGHTA and CDR2 FQGNSA.

The V and J genes are TRBV21-1 and TRBJ1-5. TRBV21-1 is tagged as a pseudogene. The CDR3 runs 15 residues. This CDR3 is CASSKKGFPNQPQHF. CDR3 coding DNA: TGTGCCAGCAGCAAAAAGGGTTTCCCCAATCAGCCCCAGCATTTT.

This clonotype has a count of ten or more. This chain links TRBV6-2 or TRBV6-3 with TRBJ1-5; D unresolved. From germline, CDR1 is MNHEY and CDR2 SVGEGT. This CDR3 has 15 residues. V lost 4 bases, J lost 1 base, and 11 bases lay in between. CDR3 sequence: CASSWYGRSNQPQHF. CDR3 DNA sequence: TGTGCCAGCAGTTGGTACGGGCGAAGCAATCAGCCCCAGCATTTT.

There are a few counts of this clonotype. The rearrangement uses TRBV5-1 and TRBJ2-5, with a possible D match to TRBD1 (6 bases). Germline-derived CDR1 and CDR2 are SGHRS and YFSETQ. The CDR3 contains 14 residues. V was clipped by 3 bases and J by 0 bases, with 9 bases between them. DNA of the CDR3: TGCGCCAGCAGCTCACAGGGTAACCAAGAGACCCAGTACTTC. Translated: CASSSQGNQETQYF.

V usage is TRBV12-3 or TRBV12-4 and J usage is TRBJ2-1; TRBD1 aligns across 10 bases. J was trimmed by 8 bases and V by 5 bases; bases with no gene match: 9. This CDR3 contains 15 residues. For the CDR3, the DNA is TGTGCCAGCAGTATGACCGGGACAGGGGTCGATGAGCAGTTCTTC. Translation gives CASSMTGTGVDEQFF.

This clonotype was recorded at least ten times. The rearrangement uses TRBV24-1 and TRBJ1-1; D possibly corresponds to TRBD1 (6 bases). The germline V gene encodes CDR1 KGHDR and CDR2 SFDVKD. V shed 5 bases and J shed 1 base, with 7 bases lying between them. The CDR3 spans 13 residues. CDR3 DNA: TGTGCCACCAGTGCGACAGGGAACACTGAAGCTTTCTTT. This translates into CATSATGNTEAFF.

The V gene is TRBV29-1, the J gene TRBJ1-6; TRBD1 is a possible D gene (5 bases). V was pared by 6 bases and J by 7 bases, with 16 bases between. Per the germline V gene, CDR1 is SQVTM and CDR2 is ANQGSEA. This CDR3 spans 14 amino acids. CDR3 coding DNA: TGCAGCGTCAAGTTGAGAGGGGCAAATTCACCCCTCCACTTT. This codes for CSVKLRGANSPLHF.

J is TRBJ2-2 and V is TRBV30, with a tentative D call TRBD1 (5 bases). The V end was cut by 4 bases, the J end by 0 bases, with 12 bases between. The CDR3 runs to 15 residues. CDR1 is GTSNPN and CDR2 is SVGIG in the germline V gene (reference sequence). The CDR3 nucleotides are TGTGCCTGGATACCCCAGGGCACGAACACCGGGGAGCTGTTTTTT. This codes for CAWIPQGTNTGELFF.

In DNA form, the CDR3 reads TGTGCCAGCTCACCGGACGACGGGAGGGGTAATGAGCAGTTCTTC. Residues: CASSPDDGRGNEQFF. This rearrangement joins TRBV18 to TRBJ2-1; 8 bases line up with TRBD2. The V gene end was trimmed by 3 bases and the J gene end by 7 bases; junction bases not matched to a gene: 8. The CDR3 covers 15 residues. CDR1 is KGHSH, CDR2 LQKENI, per germline.

The gene calls are TRBV29-1 and TRBJ2-5; possible D gene TRBD1, 5 bases. The CDR3 length is 13 residues. Trimming left V 4 bases short and J 6 bases short, with 15 bases between. Germline V gene sequence: CDR1 SQVTM, CDR2 ANQGSEA. CDR3 DNA: TGCAGCGTTGCCCGGCAGGGCGTGAAGACCCAGTACTTC. Its translation is CSVARQGVKTQYF.

The rearrangement uses TRBV14 and TRBJ1-1; a possible D gene is TRBD1 (6 bases). V was clipped by 5 bases and J by 4 bases, with 20 bases between them. This CDR3 has 16 residues. CDR1 is SGHDN and CDR2 is FVKESK in the germline V gene. CDR3 sequence: CASSGLGGGSITEAFF. CDR3 nucleotides: TGTGCCAGCAGCGGGTTAGGGGGGGGCTCGATCACTGAAGCTTTCTTT.

This clonotype showed up many times. The chain uses TRBV28 and TRBJ1-4, with D unclear. The CDR3 totals 13 residues. The germline gives CDR1 MDHEN, CDR2 SYDVKM. Between the trimmed V and J ends, which lost 5 bases and 4 bases, there was a span of 8 bases. This chain's CDR3 is CASSPGHNEKLFF. The CDR3 bases are TGTGCCAGCAGTCCGGGCCATAATGAAAAACTGTTTTTT.

This clonotype was detected only a few times. J is TRBJ2-7 and V is TRBV28, with D unclear. Germline V gene data show CDR1 as MDHEN and CDR2 as SYDVKM. Trimming took off 6 bases at V and 5 bases at J, with 20 bases between the two ends. The CDR3 totals 15 residues. Written as DNA, the CDR3 is TGTGCCAGCAGCCAAGCCGGGCCCTTGGACCACGAGCAGTACTTC. Residues: CASSQAGPLDHEQYF.

The table lists this clonotype with a few counts. The V call is TRBV9, the J call TRBJ1-3, with no clear D. CDR1 SGDLS and CDR2 YYNGEE come from the germline V gene. The CDR3 consists of 17 residues. V was shortened by 1 base and J by 3 bases, with 17 bases between the two germline ends. The DNA for the CDR3 is TGTGCCAGCAGCGTAATTCAGTCGCTCATTCATGGAAACACCATATATTTT. Residues: CASSVIQSLIHGNTIYF.

This clonotype occurred a few times. This chain connects TRBV24-1 to TRBJ2-3, with D possibly matching TRBD1 (6 bases). Germline V gene sequence: CDR1 KGHDR, CDR2 SFDVKD. Deletions cut 3 bases from V and 4 bases from J, with 19 bases between. The CDR3 has 17 amino acids. CDR3 residues: CATSDRKNVQGSDTQYF. DNA of the CDR3: TGTGCCACCAGTGATCGCAAAAACGTACAGGGATCAGATACGCAGTATTTT.

A few counts support this clonotype. This chain joins TRBV6-5 and TRBJ2-1; no clear D gene. V lost 4 bases to trimming and J lost 7 bases, with 5 bases between them. The CDR3 is 11 amino acids. CDR1 is MNHEY and CDR2 is SVGAGI in the germline V gene. The CDR3, as DNA: TGTGCCAGCAGTTCATTGAATGAGCAGTTCTTC. As protein: CASSSLNEQFF.

This clonotype has more than one count but fewer than ten. V is TRBV7-2 and J is TRBJ1-5, with D possibly being TRBD1 (5 bases). Germline V gene sequence: CDR1 SGHTA, CDR2 FQGNSA. The CDR3 is 17 residues long. Trimming pared 4 bases from V and 7 bases from J, leaving 23 bases between. CDR3 residues: CASSSGRAREGRQPQHF. CDR3 nucleotide sequence: TGTGCCAGCAGCTCCGGTCGGGCCAGAGAGGGACGACAGCCCCAGCATTTT.

The gene calls are TRBV6-6 and TRBJ1-1; no clear D. Germline loops: CDR1 MNHNY, CDR2 SVGAGI (reference sequence). The length of the CDR3 is 14 residues. Trimming left V 10 bases short and J 3 bases short, with 18 bases between. The CDR3 is CAIRGARRDTEAFF. The CDR3, as DNA: TGTGCCATCAGAGGAGCACGGAGGGACACTGAAGCTTTCTTT.

This clonotype showed up just a few times. The chain has TRBV27 and TRBJ2-1, with TRBD2 matching over 13 bases. This CDR3 comprises 15 residues. The ends lost 7 bases at V and 7 bases at J; junction bases unmatched: 7. Per germline, CDR1 MNHEY and CDR2 SMNVEV (reference sequence). CDR3 region: CASTPRTSGRNEQFF. CDR3 coding DNA: TGTGCCAGCACCCCGAGGACTAGCGGGAGAAATGAGCAGTTCTTC.

This clonotype was counted between two and nine times. The rearrangement links TRBV9 to TRBJ2-1; possibly TRBD2 for D (6 bases). The CDR3 runs 13 residues. Germline CDR1 SGDLS, CDR2 YYNGEE. V lost 2 bases and J lost 8, with 11 bases in between. DNA for the CDR3: TGTGCCAGCAGCGTCGGGAGAGCCCATGAGCAGTTCTTC. Its translation is CASSVGRAHEQFF. The full variable domain, its missing parts supplied by reference TRBV9 and TRBJ2-1, is DSGVTQTPKHLITATGQRVTLRCSPRSGDLSVYWYQQSLDQGLQFLIQYYNGEERAKGNILERFSAQQFPDLHSELNLSSLELGDSALYFCASSVGRAHEQFFGPGTRLTVL.